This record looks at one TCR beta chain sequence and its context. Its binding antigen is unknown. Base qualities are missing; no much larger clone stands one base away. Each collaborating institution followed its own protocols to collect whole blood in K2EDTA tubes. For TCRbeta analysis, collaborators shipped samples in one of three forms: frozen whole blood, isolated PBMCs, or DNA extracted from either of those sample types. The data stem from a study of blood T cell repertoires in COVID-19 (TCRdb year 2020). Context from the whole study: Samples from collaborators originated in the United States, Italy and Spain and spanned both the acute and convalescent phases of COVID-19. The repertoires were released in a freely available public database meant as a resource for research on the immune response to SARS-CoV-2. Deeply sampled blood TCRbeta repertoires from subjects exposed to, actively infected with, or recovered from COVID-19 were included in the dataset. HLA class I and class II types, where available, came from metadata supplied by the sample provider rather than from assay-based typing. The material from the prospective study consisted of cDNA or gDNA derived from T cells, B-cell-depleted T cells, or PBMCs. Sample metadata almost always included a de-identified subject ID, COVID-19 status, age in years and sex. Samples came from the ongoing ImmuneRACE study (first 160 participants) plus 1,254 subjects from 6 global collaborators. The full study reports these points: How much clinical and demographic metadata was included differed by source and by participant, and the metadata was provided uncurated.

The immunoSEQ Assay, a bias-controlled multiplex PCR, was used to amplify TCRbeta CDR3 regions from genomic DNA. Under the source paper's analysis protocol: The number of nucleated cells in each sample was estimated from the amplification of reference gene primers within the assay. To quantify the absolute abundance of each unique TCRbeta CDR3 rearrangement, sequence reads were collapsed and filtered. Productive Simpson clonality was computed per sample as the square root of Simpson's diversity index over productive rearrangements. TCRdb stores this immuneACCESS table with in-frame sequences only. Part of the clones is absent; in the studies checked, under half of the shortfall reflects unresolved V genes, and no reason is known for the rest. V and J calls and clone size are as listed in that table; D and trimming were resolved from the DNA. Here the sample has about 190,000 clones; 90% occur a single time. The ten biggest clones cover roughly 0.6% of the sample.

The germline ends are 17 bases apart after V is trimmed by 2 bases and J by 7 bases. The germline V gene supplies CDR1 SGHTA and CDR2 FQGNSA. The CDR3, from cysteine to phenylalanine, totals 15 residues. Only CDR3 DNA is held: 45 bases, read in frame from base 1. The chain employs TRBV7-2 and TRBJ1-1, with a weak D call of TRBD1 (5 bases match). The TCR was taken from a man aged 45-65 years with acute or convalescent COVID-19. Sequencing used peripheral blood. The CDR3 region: CASSLTPPLGLEAFF. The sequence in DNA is TGTGCCAGCAGCTTAACCCCCCCCCTGGGACTTGAAGCTTTCTTT.